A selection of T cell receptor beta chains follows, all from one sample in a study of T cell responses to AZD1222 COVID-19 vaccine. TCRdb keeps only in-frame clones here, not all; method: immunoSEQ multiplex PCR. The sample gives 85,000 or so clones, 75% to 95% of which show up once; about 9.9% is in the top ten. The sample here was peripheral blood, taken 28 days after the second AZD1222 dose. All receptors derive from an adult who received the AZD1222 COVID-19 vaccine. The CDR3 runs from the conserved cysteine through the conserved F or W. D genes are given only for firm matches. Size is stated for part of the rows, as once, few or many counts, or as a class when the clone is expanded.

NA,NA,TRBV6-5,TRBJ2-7,TGTGCCAGCAGTTACGGGTTAGCGGTTAACTACGAGCAGTACTTC,CASSYGLAVNYEQYF
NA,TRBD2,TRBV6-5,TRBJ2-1,TGTGCCAGCAGCTGGACTAGCGGGAGTGGTAATGAGCAGTTCTTC,CASSWTSGSGNEQFF
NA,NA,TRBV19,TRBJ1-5,TGTGCCAGTAGTGACAGTGTCAATCAGCCCCAGCATTTT,CASSDSVNQPQHF
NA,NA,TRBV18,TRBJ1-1,TGTGCCAGCTCGACGGGACCCGACACTGAAGCTTTCTTT,CASSTGPDTEAFF
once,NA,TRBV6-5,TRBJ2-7,TGTGCCAGCAGTTCTCCGTTGGATATGGGTGCGCAGTACTTC,CASSSPLDMGAQYF
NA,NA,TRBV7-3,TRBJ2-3,TGTGCCAGCAGCTTTTCCAGGACAGGCACAGATACGCAGTATTTT,CASSFSRTGTDTQYF
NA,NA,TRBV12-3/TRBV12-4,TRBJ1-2,TGTGCCAGCAGTCGCCAGGGCTATGGCTACACCTTC,CASSRQGYGYTF
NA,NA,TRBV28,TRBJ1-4,TGTGCCAGCAGTTTCCCCCTCGGGGGTGAAAAACTGTTTTTT,CASSFPLGGEKLFF
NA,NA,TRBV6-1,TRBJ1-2,TGTGCCAGCAGTGAATCAGGTTTCGATGGCTACACCTTC,CASSESGFDGYTF
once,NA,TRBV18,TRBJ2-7,TGTGCCAGCTCACCACTGTCTTCGGCCGGGGGCTCCTACGAGCAGTACTTC,CASSPLSSAGGSYEQYF
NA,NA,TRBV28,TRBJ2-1,TGTGCCAGCAGTTTACTAGCGCCTTGGTACAATGAGCAGTTCTTC,CASSLLAPWYNEQFF
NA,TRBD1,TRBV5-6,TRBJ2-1,TGTGCCAGCAGCTCGCCAGGGGGCCCGGGTACCAATGAGCAGTTCTTC,CASSSPGGPGTNEQFF
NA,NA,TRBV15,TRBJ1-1,TGTGCCACCAGCAGAGACCCGAACACTGAAGCTTTCTTT,CATSRDPNTEAFF
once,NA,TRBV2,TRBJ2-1,TGTGCCAGCAGTGGGGAGCGGTCCTACAATGAGCAGTTCTTC,CASSGERSYNEQFF
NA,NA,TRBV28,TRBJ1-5,TGTGCCAGCAAATTTATAGGGACGGTTGGGGGCAATCAGCCCCAGCATTTT,CASKFIGTVGGNQPQHF
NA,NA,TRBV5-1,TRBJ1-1,TGCGCCAGCAGCGTAGGGAGGGGGGATCGGACTGAAGCTTTCTTT,CASSVGRGDRTEAFF
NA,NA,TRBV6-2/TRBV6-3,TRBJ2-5,TGTGCCAGCAGTTACTCGAGACCGCAAGAGACCCAGTACTTC,CASSYSRPQETQYF
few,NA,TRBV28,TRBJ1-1,TGTGCCAGCAGTTTATTAGTCTTATTGAACACTGAAGCTTTCTTT,CASSLLVLLNTEAFF
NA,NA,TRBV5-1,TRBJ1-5,TGCGCCAGCAGCTCCGACCCGGGTGATCAGCCCCAGCATTTT,CASSSDPGDQPQHF
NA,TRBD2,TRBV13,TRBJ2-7,TGTGCCAGCAGCTCCCCGGGACTAACCTACGAGCAGTACTTC,CASSSPGLTYEQYF
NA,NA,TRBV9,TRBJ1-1,TGTGCCAGCAGCGTAGTAGGGGTAAACACTGAAGCTTTCTTT,CASSVVGVNTEAFF
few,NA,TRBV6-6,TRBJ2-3,TGTGCCACCAGGACTAGCACAGATACGCAGTATTTT,CATRTSTDTQYF
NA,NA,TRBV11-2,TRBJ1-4,TGTGCCAGCAGCTTAGTAGGGGGAGCGGGTAATGAAAAACTGTTTTTT,CASSLVGGAGNEKLFF
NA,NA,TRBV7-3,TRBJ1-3,TGTGCCAGCAGCTTAATATCTGGAAACACCATATATTTT,CASSLISGNTIYF